Presented here are 26 T cell receptor beta chains from one specimen sequenced in a study of T cell repertoires in cytomegalovirus infection. For these receptors, no antigen is known. TCRdb reanalysed the reads using MiXCR and keeps one entry per CDR3 protein. The table lists some 700,000 distinct CDR3 sequences, approximately 33% of them singletons. Sequencing used cultured PBMCs, obtained from culture after CMV antigen stimulation. The receptors were gathered from a human donor in good health (CMV status not recorded). Some clones in this sample may be carry-over from other donors' samples.

The gene calls are TRBV20-1 and TRBJ1-2; D is perhaps TRBD1 (6 bases). The CDR3 covers 14 residues. Between the trimmed V and J ends, which lost 6 bases and 4 bases, there was a span of 18 bases. The germline V gene has CDR1 DFQATT and CDR2 SNEGSKA (reference sequence). The CDR3 spells CSAQGQLVAYGYTF. Written as DNA, the CDR3 is TGCAGTGCCCAAGGACAGTTGGTCGCCTATGGCTACACCTTC.

The chain carries TRBV5-1 and TRBJ2-3, with D hard to call. Germline CDR1 SGHRS, CDR2 YFSETQ. V was shortened by 4 bases and J by 5 bases, with 11 bases between the two germline ends. This CDR3 is built from 13 residues. The CDR3 bases are TGCGCCAGCAGCCGCCAATTGAGAGATACGCAGTATTTT. Translating it yields CASSRQLRDTQYF. The full variable domain, completed using reference TRBV5-1 and TRBJ2-3, is KAGVTQTPRYLIKTRGQQVTLSCSPISGHRSVSWYQQTPGQGLQFLFEYFSETQRNKGNFPGRFSGRQFSNSRSEMNVSTLELGDSALYLCASSRQLRDTQYFGPGTRLTVL.

The gene calls are TRBV7-2 and TRBJ2-3; D remains ambiguous. The ends were cut back, 5 bases at V and 4 bases at J, with 13 bases in the middle. Germline values: CDR1 SGHTA, CDR2 FQGNSA. The CDR3 has 14 amino acids. The chain's CDR3 is CASSPIGRADTQYF. The CDR3 DNA reads TGTGCCAGCAGCCCCATAGGTCGGGCAGATACGCAGTATTTT.

This clonotype was detected once. This rearrangement joins TRBV6-5 to TRBJ2-3; D may correspond to TRBD1 or TRBD2 (5 bases each). CDR1 and CDR2 (germline): MNHEY, SVGAGI. The CDR3 length is 12 residues. Trimming removed 2 bases from V and 7 bases from J, with 7 bases in between. The CDR3: CASSYPGHTQYF. Written as DNA, the CDR3 is TGTGCCAGCAGTTACCCGGGGCATACGCAGTATTTT.

As for this clonotype: One end of the junction is discordant with germline, which a read error may explain. This rearrangement joins TRBV5-3 to TRBJ2-2, with no clear D. TRBV5-3 is reported as an ORF; its role is uncertain. There are 15 residues in the CDR3. CDR3 loop: CASSFAPMGTGELFF. CDR3 nucleotides: TGTGCCAGCAGCTTCGCCCCCATGGGGACCGGGGAGCTGTTTTTT.

V usage is TRBV4-1 and J usage is TRBJ2-7; 11 bases align to TRBD2. V was pared by 4 bases and J by 0 bases, with 14 bases of the junction left unmatched. The V gene's germline CDR1 is MGHRA and CDR2 YSYEKL. The CDR3 totals 19 residues. CDR3 region: CASSLQSTLAGGSSYEQYF. CDR3 DNA sequence: TGCGCCAGCAGCCTCCAGTCGACATTAGCGGGGGGGAGCTCCTACGAGCAGTACTTC.

At least ten counts were recorded for this clonotype. The gene calls are TRBV7-2 and TRBJ1-4; possibly TRBD1 for D (6 bases). Germline V gene lookup returns CDR1 SGHTA and CDR2 FQGNSA. Trimming shortened V by 1 base and J by 7 bases, and 10 bases separated the two germline ends. The CDR3 contains 14 residues. CDR3: CASSLERGSEKLFF. The DNA for the CDR3 is TGTGCCAGCAGCTTAGAAAGGGGGAGTGAAAAACTGTTTTTT.

This clonotype appeared once. The chain recombines TRBV12-3 or TRBV12-4 with TRBJ1-5, with D unclear. The V end was cut by 1 base, the J end by 0 bases, with 10 bases between. The CDR3 has 16 amino acids. Here the CDR3 reads CASSLGAIYSNQPQHF. Here the CDR3 DNA reads TGTGCCAGCAGTTTAGGCGCAATTTATAGCAATCAGCCCCAGCATTTT.

This clonotype was recorded many times. The rearrangement joins TRBV7-6 to TRBJ1-1; D perhaps matches TRBD1 (5 bases). V gave up 4 bases and J gave up 7 bases, with 13 bases separating them. The CDR3 spans 13 residues. Germline V gene lookup returns CDR1 SGHVS and CDR2 FNYEAQ. DNA for the CDR3: TGTGCCAGCAGCTATGGGGGATACAATGAAGCTTTCTTT. This codes for CASSYGGYNEAFF.

The sample holds a few counts of this clonotype. The DNA for the CDR3 is TGCGCCAGCAGTGGGGACATCGATACGCAGTATTTT. Encoded protein: CASSGDIDTQYF. This rearrangement joins TRBV10-1 to TRBJ2-3, with D tentatively TRBD1 (6 bases). The CDR3 totals 12 residues. Trimming took 4 bases from V and 6 from J, leaving 8 bases between them. Germline CDR1 WNHNN, CDR2 SYGVQD (reference sequence).

The V and J genes are TRBV18 and TRBJ1-1, with unresolved D. Per germline, CDR1 KGHSH and CDR2 LQKENI. The CDR3 covers 14 residues. V was shortened by 2 bases and J by 1 base, with 8 bases between the two germline ends. CDR3 nucleotides: TGTGCCAGCTCACCAACGGATAGGAACACTGAAGCTTTCTTT. Amino acid sequence: CASSPTDRNTEAFF.

Of note for this clonotype: The germline gene is not matched at one end of the junction; a read error may be the cause. V gene TRBV11-2 combines with J gene TRBJ2-7; 11 positions agree with TRBD2. CDR3 length: 17 residues. CDR1 SGHAT and CDR2 FQNNGV come from the germline V gene. This chain's CDR3 is CASCLALAGEYGYEQYF. The CDR3 DNA reads TGTGCCAGCTGCTTAGCACTAGCGGGAGAATATGGCTACGAGCAGTACTTC.

The chain couples TRBV6-2 or TRBV6-3 to TRBJ2-1, with D perhaps given as TRBD1 or TRBD2 (5 bases each). The CDR3 is made up of 13 amino acids. V shed 8 bases and J shed 7 bases, with 15 bases lying between them. CDR1 is MNHEY and CDR2 is SVGEGT in the germline V gene. CDR3 bases: TGTGCCAGCGGGGGACCAAGAGGAAATGAGCAGTTCTTC. It yields the protein CASGGPRGNEQFF.

This chain connects TRBV25-1 to TRBJ2-5; weak D call: TRBD2 (5 bases). The CDR3 covers 15 residues. Germline V CDR1 and CDR2: MGHDK, SYGVNS. Between the trimmed V and J ends, which lost 8 bases and 1 base, there was a span of 17 bases. The CDR3 coding sequence is TGTGCCAGCCCCCGACCCGGGGTCCCCCAAGAGACCCAGTACTTC. It translates to CASPRPGVPQETQYF.

This clonotype was seen more than once but under ten times. The chain's CDR3 is CASGDTNSPLHF. The CDR3 nucleotides read TGTGCCAGCGGCGATACGAATTCACCCCTCCACTTT. The J gene is TRBJ1-6, the V gene TRBV7-4; the D is unclear. V dropped 8 bases and J dropped 7 bases, with 9 bases sitting between them. CDR1 is SGHVT and CDR2 is SQSDAQ in the germline V gene. This CDR3 comprises 12 residues.

This clonotype has a handful of counts. The chain has TRBV2 and TRBJ2-3; TRBD1 might be the D (5 bases). Germline V gene data show CDR1 as SNHLY and CDR2 as FYNNEI. The CDR3 is made up of 15 amino acids. V lost 6 bases and J 0 bases, leaving 13 bases between the germline ends. The CDR3 nucleotides read TGTGCCAGCAGAGCCCCGACAGCTAGCACAGATACGCAGTATTTT. Translating gives CASRAPTASTDTQYF.

This clonotype appeared a few times. The rearrangement links TRBV12-3 or TRBV12-4 to TRBJ1-2; no clear D gene. Trimming shortened V by 6 bases and J by 8 bases, and 13 bases separated the two germline ends. The CDR3 covers 12 residues. The CDR3, as DNA: TGTGCCAGCAGCGCAAATGAAGGGGGCTACACCTTC. This sequence encodes CASSANEGGYTF.

This clonotype came up a few times. The gene calls are TRBV12-3 or TRBV12-4 and TRBJ2-4; D is uncertain. The CDR3 runs 15 residues. Trimming removed 7 bases from V and 0 bases from J, with 13 bases in between. The CDR3 bases are TGTGCCAGCACCAACGCCCTAGGAGCCAAAAACATTCAGTACTTC. Protein product: CASTNALGAKNIQYF.

In DNA, the CDR3 is TGTGCCAGCAGTGAACAGCGGGGTCGGGGGGAGACCCAGTACTTC. This sequence encodes CASSEQRGRGETQYF. This sequence joins TRBV2 and TRBJ2-5, with TRBD2 matching over 7 bases. V shed 2 bases and J 5 bases; nucleotides not matched to a gene: 8. This CDR3 comprises 15 residues. Germline V gene sequence: CDR1 SNHLY, CDR2 FYNNEI.

The chain links TRBV7-9 to TRBJ2-1, with 12 bases that match TRBD2. Germline V gives CDR1 SEHNR, CDR2 FQNEAQ (reference sequence). The V and J ends lost 5 bases and 3 bases, in that order; junction bases with no gene match: 8. This CDR3 has 17 residues. The CDR3 DNA reads as TGTGCCAGCAGCCCCAATAGGACTAGCGGGGACTACAATGAGCAGTTCTTC. Amino acids: CASSPNRTSGDYNEQFF.

As regards this clonotype: One end of the junction does not line up with germline, which may come from a read error. The V and J genes are TRBV10-3 and TRBJ1-1; TRBD1 matches at 8 bases. The CDR3 covers 15 residues. Germline V gene sequence: CDR1 ENHRY, CDR2 SYGVKD. The CDR3 region has the DNA TGTGCCATCAGTGACGGTCACAGGGGGTCCACTGGAGCTTTCTTT. Its protein is CAISDGHRGSTGAFF.

The CDR3, as DNA: TGTGCCAGCAGCTTATCAATGGGGGGGGAGACCCAGTACTTC. Its translation is CASSLSMGGETQYF. V gene TRBV7-8 combines with J gene TRBJ2-5; 7 positions match TRBD2. Per the germline V gene, CDR1 is SGHVS and CDR2 is FQNEAQ. This CDR3 is built from 14 residues. V lost 2 bases, J lost 5 bases, and 5 bases stayed unmatched. The entire variable domain, with the rest obtained from reference TRBV7-8 and TRBJ2-5, is as follows: GAGVSQSPRYKVAKRGQDVALRCDPISGHVSLFWYQQALGQGPEFLTYFQNEAQLDKSGLPSDRFFAERPEGSVSTLKIQRTQQEDSAVYLCASSLSMGGETQYFGPGTRLLVL.

This chain connects TRBV7-6 to TRBJ2-3; D might be TRBD1 (7 bases). Germline values: CDR1 SGHVS, CDR2 FNYEAQ. This CDR3 has 15 amino acids. Deletions cut 5 bases from V and 4 bases from J, with 16 bases between. The CDR3 sequence is CASSRSGGPADTQYF. The CDR3 DNA reads TGTGCCAGCAGCCGATCAGGGGGGCCCGCAGATACGCAGTATTTT.

This clonotype was found many times. The chain combines TRBV7-2 with TRBJ1-2, with 7 bases aligning to TRBD1. Unmatched junction bases numbered 11, after V lost 5 bases and J lost 5 bases. This CDR3 has 15 amino acids. Germline V lookup: CDR1 SGHTA, CDR2 FQGNSA. The CDR3: CASSEETGLFYGYTF. The CDR3 nucleotides read TGTGCCAGCAGCGAGGAGACAGGGCTCTTTTATGGCTACACCTTC.

V is TRBV7-2 and J is TRBJ2-1, with 8 bases identical to TRBD2. Per germline, CDR1 SGHTA and CDR2 FQGNSA. V shed 5 bases, J shed 4 bases, and the junction held 7 bases outside the gene matches. The CDR3 covers 15 residues. CDR3 sequence (DNA): TGTGCCAGCAGCGGACAAGCGGGAGTTTACAATGAGCAGTTCTTC. Translated, it gives CASSGQAGVYNEQFF. Combining the CDR3 with reference TRBV7-2 and TRBJ2-1 gives the whole variable domain GAGVSQSPSNKVTEKGKDVELRCDPISGHTALYWYRQSLGQGLEFLIYFQGNSAPDKSGLPSDRFSAERTGGSVSTLTIQRTQQEDSAVYLCASSGQAGVYNEQFFGPGTRLTVL.

The chain is built from TRBV19 and TRBJ2-2, with D uncertain. Germline V gene data show CDR1 as LNHDA and CDR2 as SQIVND (reference sequence). There are 11 residues in the CDR3. V was trimmed by 10 bases and J by 7 bases, leaving 10 bases between them. The CDR3 loop reads CATASDGELFF. In DNA form, the CDR3 reads TGTGCCACCGCTTCGGACGGGGAGCTGTTTTTT.